This T cell receptor (beta chain) comes out of a study of regulatory T cells in long-lasting Graves disease. With iRepertoire HTBI primers and Arm-PCR of CDR3 regions, TCR beta libraries were built. Each CDR3 protein is one row after TCRdb ran MiXCR on the multiplex PCR reads. In the table there are roughly 450,000 distinct CDR3 sequences, roughly 20% of which are singletons. V was shortened by 5 bases and J by 1 base, with 9 bases between the two germline ends. The V gene's germline CDR1 is SGHDT and CDR2 YYEEEE. The CDR3 sequence is 13 residues long. Ten or more counts support this clonotype. Antigen specificity is unknown. The time point is: persistent/refractory GD, antithyroid drugs over 5 years with positive TRAb. RNA from PBMCs was the source of the TCR library. Diagnoses of Graves' disease were made by American Thyroid Association guidelines. Overall study results and limits: Persistent disease samples used TRBV28, TRBJ1-2 and TRBJ2-5 preferentially. Shared public clonotypes totalled fewer than 3,000 in persistent patients, compared with around 880 in new patients.

The clonotype originates from a female donor with Graves disease. The specimen was peripheral blood mononuclear cells (PBMCs), collected when the disease was refractory, from a patient treated with antithyroid drugs. V gene TRBV5-6 combines with J gene TRBJ1-1; D gene unclear. The CDR3 DNA reads as TGTGCCAGCAGTCATGACGGGAACACTGAAGCTTTCTTT. It codes for CASSHDGNTEAFF. Full variable domain (remainder filled in from reference TRBV5-6 and TRBJ1-1): DAGVTQSPTHLIKTRGQQVTLRCSPKSGHDTVSWYQQALGQGPQFIFQYYEEEERQRGNFPDRFSGHQFPNYSSELNVNALLLGDSALYLCASSHDGNTEAFFGQGTRLTVV.